Sequencing of this TCR beta chain was carried out in a study of T cell changes during pregnancy in multiple sclerosis. This CDR3 has 18 amino acids. The germline V gene encodes CDR1 SQVTM and CDR2 ANQGSEA. The V segment lost 0 bases and the J segment 4 bases; nucleotides outside the gene matches: 9. Produced via immunoSEQ multiplex PCR; TCRdb's table is partial and in-frame only. The repertoire includes tens of thousands of clones, under 95% of them detected once, and approximately 0.43% sits in the top ten. Specimen: CD4+ T cells from peripheral blood mononuclear cells, collected in the second trimester of pregnancy. The chain recombines TRBV29-1 with TRBJ2-1; 13 nucleotides align to TRBD2. The clonotype comes from a female donor with multiple sclerosis, enrolled in a pregnancy study. CDR3 protein: CSVEEMTGLAGRYNEQFF. The DNA of the CDR3 is TGCAGCGTTGAAGAAATGACGGGACTAGCGGGGAGATACAATGAGCAGTTCTTC.